Presented here are 27 T cell receptor beta chains from one specimen sequenced in a study of cytomegalovirus exposure and HLA in healthy donors. PCR primers comprised 60 Vbeta and 13 Jbeta primers. Sequencing used immunoSEQ multiplex PCR; TCRdb keeps in-frame clones, though not all of them. The sample has more than 150,000 clones, about 75% seen once; the top ten hold roughly 8%. Sequencing was carried out using PBMCs. All receptors come from a woman in her 40s in good health and CMV-seropositive.

The chain has TRBV6-1 and TRBJ2-7, with 8 bases fitting TRBD2. This CDR3 has 15 residues. Germline V gene data show CDR1 as MNHNS and CDR2 as SASEGT. Trimming removed 4 bases from V and 5 bases from J; junction bases left unmatched: 10. The CDR3 here is CASSGTSFRRNEQYF. CDR3 DNA: TGTGCCAGCAGTGGGACTAGCTTTCGCAGGAACGAGCAGTACTTC.

The chain has TRBV4-1 and TRBJ2-7, with D possibly TRBD2 on 5 matching bases. The germline V and J ends were trimmed by 1 base and 5 bases, with 18 bases remaining between them. Germline V gene data show CDR1 as MGHRA and CDR2 as YSYEKL. The CDR3 consists of 16 residues. This chain's CDR3 is CASSQGSGSGSDEQYF. DNA for the CDR3: TGCGCCAGCAGCCAAGGTTCGGGTTCGGGGTCCGACGAGCAGTACTTC.

V gene TRBV7-9 combines with J gene TRBJ1-3; D uncertain. This CDR3 is built from 14 residues. Germline assignment: CDR1 SEHNR and CDR2 FQNEAQ (reference sequence). V was clipped by 1 base and J by 0 bases, with 4 bases between them. CDR3 DNA: TGTGCCAGCAGCTTAGGACACTCTGGAAACACCATATATTTT. Its protein product is CASSLGHSGNTIYF.

V gene TRBV18 combines with J gene TRBJ1-5, with D possibly matching TRBD1 (6 bases). V was trimmed by 0 bases and J by 3 bases, leaving 9 bases between them. The CDR3 length is 15 residues. Germline CDR1 reads KGHSH; CDR2 reads LQKENI. CDR3 in amino acids: CASSPPGHTNQPQHF. As DNA, the CDR3 is TGTGCCAGCTCACCACCGGGACATACCAATCAGCCCCAGCATTTT.

The V and J genes are TRBV18 and TRBJ1-2; D may be TRBD1 (5 bases). Trimming took off 1 base at V and 7 bases at J, with 16 bases between the two ends. The CDR3 is made up of 15 amino acids. Germline assignment: CDR1 KGHSH and CDR2 LQKENI. The CDR3 spells CASSPQGGGRGGYTF. CDR3 coding DNA: TGTGCCAGCTCACCACAGGGCGGGGGAAGAGGTGGCTACACCTTC.

The V call is TRBV29-1, the J call TRBJ2-3; D not certain. V was trimmed by 6 bases and J by 2 bases, leaving 6 bases between them. CDR3 length equals 11 residues. CDR1 SQVTM and CDR2 ANQGSEA come from the germline V gene. The CDR3 region is CSVADTDTQYF. CDR3 sequence (DNA): TGCAGCGTGGCCGACACAGATACGCAGTATTTT.

The chain employs TRBV5-1 and TRBJ1-2; maybe TRBD1 (5 bases). There are 13 residues in the CDR3. CDR1 is SGHRS, CDR2 YFSETQ, per germline. V shed 6 bases and J shed 7 bases, with 16 bases lying between them. This CDR3 reads CASTFLGASGYTF. As DNA, the CDR3 is TGCGCCAGCACCTTCCTAGGGGCTAGTGGCTACACCTTC.

This clone was seen only a few times. The J gene is TRBJ2-2, the V gene TRBV7-2, with 10 bases matching TRBD2. The CDR3 loop spans 18 amino acids. CDR1 and CDR2 from the germline V gene are SGHTA and FQGNSA. V lost 4 bases to trimming and J lost 7 bases; unmatched junction nucleotides: 15. CDR3 sequence (DNA): TGTGCCAGCAGCTCAGGGGGGCTAGCGGGAGTGGACGGCGGGGAGCTGTTTTTT. Protein: CASSSGGLAGVDGGELFF.

The chain couples TRBV4-2 to TRBJ2-1; TRBD1 aligns across 11 bases. J was trimmed by 15 bases and V by 1 base; bases with no gene match: 11. Germline lookup yields CDR1 LGHNA and CDR2 YNFKEQ. This CDR3 is built from 15 residues. CDR3 sequence reads: CASSQGAPGQGGRFF. The DNA of the CDR3 is TGTGCCAGCAGCCAAGGCGCCCCGGGACAGGGGGGTCGGTTCTTC.

The chain employs TRBV6-4 and TRBJ2-7, with 11 bases that match TRBD2. The length of the CDR3 is 17 residues. Germline lookup yields CDR1 MRHNA and CDR2 SNTAGT. Losses at the gene ends were 1 base for V and 3 bases for J; bases not matched to a gene: 8. The CDR3 protein is CASSDCTSGGNHYEQYF. CDR3 DNA: TGTGCCAGCAGTGACTGCACTAGCGGGGGTAATCACTACGAGCAGTACTTC.

The gene calls are TRBV5-1 and TRBJ2-2; no clear D. V gave up 0 bases and J gave up 1 base, with 4 bases separating them. Germline V gene sequence: CDR1 SGHRS, CDR2 YFSETQ. There are 14 residues in the CDR3. CDR3 residues: CASSLARNTGELFF. As DNA, the CDR3 is TGCGCCAGCAGCTTGGCTCGGAACACCGGGGAGCTGTTTTTT.

This clone has a handful of counts. V and J are TRBV5-1 and TRBJ2-3; TRBD2 matches 7 bases. Germline V gene sequence: CDR1 SGHRS, CDR2 YFSETQ. V lost 0 bases and J lost 1; bases outside the gene matches: 8. CDR3 length: 17 amino acids. As DNA, the CDR3 is TGCGCCAGCAGCTTGGGGGTTGACGCGGGAGGCACAGATACGCAGTATTTT. Protein sequence: CASSLGVDAGGTDTQYF.

The table lists this clone with a count of one. The chain has TRBV5-4 and TRBJ1-2; D gene uncertain. The CDR3 totals 14 residues. Per germline, CDR1 SGHNT and CDR2 YYREEE (reference sequence). Trimming removed 2 bases from V and 6 bases from J, with 14 bases in between. The CDR3 DNA is TGTGCCAGCAGCTTAGAAGATGGTCGCGATGGCTACACCTTC. The encoded protein is CASSLEDGRDGYTF.

The rearrangement joins TRBV6-6 to TRBJ1-1; no firm D call. The CDR3 is made up of 11 amino acids. Germline values: CDR1 MNHNY, CDR2 SVGAGI (reference sequence). With 2 bases removed from V and 12 bases from J, the gap between germline ends came to 10 bases. CDR3 in amino acids: CASSYGGRTFF. In DNA, the CDR3 is TGTGCCAGCAGTTACGGAGGTCGAACTTTCTTT.

The chain recombines TRBV7-6 with TRBJ2-5, with D perhaps TRBD2 (5 bases). Germline V gene sequence: CDR1 SGHVS, CDR2 FNYEAQ. The CDR3 covers 15 residues. The V gene lost 5 bases and the J gene lost 0 bases, with 13 bases spanning the gap. The CDR3 here is CASSRRTRNQETQYF. As DNA, the CDR3 is TGTGCCAGCAGCCGACGGACTCGAAACCAAGAGACCCAGTACTTC. Variable domain in full (rest from reference TRBV7-6 and TRBJ2-5): GAGVSQSPRYKVTKRGQDVALRCDPISGHVSLYWYRQALGQGPEFLTYFNYEAQQDKSGLPNDRFSAERPEGSISTLTIQRTEQRDSAMYRCASSRRTRNQETQYFGPGTRLLVL.

This chain connects TRBV4-3 to TRBJ1-2; possibly TRBD1 for D (5 bases). Between the trimmed V and J ends, which lost 1 base and 3 bases, there was a span of 12 bases. Germline V gene lookup returns CDR1 LGHNA and CDR2 YSLEER. CDR3 length equals 15 residues. The CDR3 here is CASSQGGGGYYGYTF. CDR3 coding DNA: TGCGCCAGCAGCCAAGGCGGGGGGGGATACTATGGCTACACCTTC.

The V and J genes are TRBV11-2 and TRBJ2-2, with TRBD2 matching over 15 bases. The CDR3 totals 18 residues. Unmatched junction bases numbered 11, after V lost 5 bases and J lost 7 bases. Germline CDR1 is SGHAT and CDR2 is FQNNGV. CDR3 in DNA: TGTGCCAGCAGCCCCTTCGGACTAGCGGGAGGGCGGGACGGGGAGCTGTTTTTT. It yields the protein CASSPFGLAGGRDGELFF.

Note on this clone: The sample holds other DNA sequences that translate to the same CDR3. J is TRBJ2-5 and V is TRBV4-2, with 13 bases fitting TRBD2. This CDR3 contains 16 residues. V was clipped by 3 bases and J by 4 bases; unmatched bases: 5. Germline CDR1 LGHNA, CDR2 YNFKEQ. The CDR3 DNA is TGTGCCAGCAGCCAGCCGGGACTAGCGGGGACAGAGACCCAGTACTTC. This codes for CASSQPGLAGTETQYF.

The chain recombines TRBV4-1 with TRBJ2-1, with 8 positions matching TRBD2. From germline, CDR1 is MGHRA and CDR2 YSYEKL. The V segment lost 0 bases and the J segment 12 bases; nucleotides outside the gene matches: 19. This CDR3 region has 18 residues. The CDR3 protein is CASSQDAFTNAGLVRQFF. For the CDR3, the DNA is TGCGCCAGCAGCCAAGATGCTTTTACAAACGCGGGACTAGTCAGGCAGTTCTTC.

This clone was counted a few times. The gene calls are TRBV7-2 and TRBJ1-1; 9 bases map to TRBD1. The CDR3 is 14 residues long. The trim removed 3 bases at V and 5 bases at J, leaving 4 bases unmatched. Germline V gene sequence: CDR1 SGHTA, CDR2 FQGNSA. The CDR3 loop reads CASSFGQGRTEAFF. CDR3 coding DNA: TGTGCCAGCAGCTTTGGACAGGGGAGAACTGAAGCTTTCTTT.

This rearrangement joins TRBV11-3 to TRBJ2-7; D is possibly TRBD1 (7 bases). The CDR3 has 17 amino acids. The ends were cut back, 1 base at V and 2 bases at J, with 18 bases in the middle. Germline V gene lookup returns CDR1 SGHNT and CDR2 YENEEA. The CDR3 region has the DNA TGTGCCAGCAGCTTAGGTGGGGGGACAGATTACCCCTACGAGCAGTACTTC. This encodes CASSLGGGTDYPYEQYF. Full variable domain (missing parts from reference TRBV11-3 and TRBJ2-7): EAGVVQSPRYKIIEKKQPVAFWCNPISGHNTLYWYLQNLGQGPELLIRYENEEAVDDSQLPKDRFSAERLKGVDSTLKIQPAELGDSAVYLCASSLGGGTDYPYEQYFGPGTRLTVT.

The rearrangement uses TRBV7-9 and TRBJ1-2; 7 bases match TRBD1. Germline trimming cut 5 bases from V and 6 bases from J; bases unmatched to any gene: 6. CDR3 length: 13 amino acids. Germline CDR1 reads SEHNR; CDR2 reads FQNEAQ (reference sequence). In nucleotides, the CDR3 is TGTGCCAGCAGCCCAGACAGGGCCCATGGCTACACCTTC. It yields the protein CASSPDRAHGYTF.

This clone was counted only a few times. This sequence joins TRBV4-2 and TRBJ2-3, with 11 bases that match TRBD1. Germline loops: CDR1 LGHNA, CDR2 YNFKEQ. CDR3 length equals 17 residues. With V trimmed by 4 bases and J by 2 bases, 8 bases remained unmatched. CDR3 sequence reads: CASSRGGTGGFTDTQYF. DNA for the CDR3: TGTGCCAGCAGCCGAGGCGGGACAGGGGGGTTCACAGATACGCAGTATTTT.

The chain links TRBV5-4 to TRBJ2-7, with 10 bases lining up with TRBD1. Germline assignment: CDR1 SGHNT and CDR2 YYREEE (reference sequence). The J segment lost 4 bases and the V segment lost 4 bases, leaving 14 bases of the junction unmatched. CDR3 length equals 17 residues. CDR3 in amino acids: CASSPQGRTGGRYEQYF. CDR3 DNA: TGTGCCAGCAGCCCCCAGGGCCGGACAGGGGGAAGATACGAGCAGTACTTC.

The chain carries TRBV9 and TRBJ2-1, with 12 bases that match TRBD2. The CDR3 has 15 residues. Germline CDR1 is SGDLS and CDR2 is YYNGEE. The V segment lost 0 bases and the J segment 9 bases; nucleotides outside the gene matches: 4. CDR3 amino acids: CASSVGLAGDGEQFF. CDR3 coding DNA: TGTGCCAGCAGCGTAGGACTAGCGGGGGACGGTGAGCAGTTCTTC.

This clone has more than one count but fewer than ten. The rearrangement uses TRBV28 and TRBJ1-2, with 10 bases matching TRBD1. In germline, CDR1 is MDHEN, CDR2 SYDVKM. This CDR3 comprises 17 residues. V shed 7 bases, J shed 4 bases, and the junction held 15 bases outside the gene matches. The CDR3: CASNRRGQGFVGYGYTF. The CDR3 coding sequence is TGTGCCAGCAACCGCCGGGGACAGGGGTTTGTGGGCTATGGCTACACCTTC.

This CDR3 is CASSLAGGRFYEQYF. In nucleotides, the CDR3 is TGTGCCAGCAGCTTGGCGGGAGGGCGTTTTTACGAGCAGTACTTC. The V call is TRBV5-4, the J call TRBJ2-5; TRBD2 matches at 8 bases. The end of the DNA is better explained by TRBJ2-7, so the J call may be wrong. This CDR3 has 15 residues. The V gene's germline CDR1 is SGHNT and CDR2 YYREEE (reference sequence).